This T cell receptor beta chain emerged from a study of T-cell memory formation after mild COVID-19. Study results and caveats: Researchers report contracting CD4+ clones mostly in CM and EM, with CD8+ clones in EMRA.

This CDR3 comprises 14 residues. V was cut by 7 bases and J by 7 bases, with 19 bases left in between. As to this clonotype: No antigen is known for it.

Constant-segment primers were used for 5'RACE, and the resulting TCR alpha and TCR beta cDNA libraries carried sample barcodes and UMIs. MiXCR, run by TCRdb on the 5' RACE reads, gives a single entry per CDR3 protein. The sample comprises 300,000 to 400,000 distinct CDR3 sequences, around an eighth of which are singletons, and around a fifth rests with the top ten. The chain combines TRBV12-3 or TRBV12-4 with TRBJ1-1; perhaps TRBD1 as D (6 bases). This clonotype was sampled from a man aged 18 to 29 who had mild COVID-19 (a few samples of this study predate the infection). Cell type and time point are not known. The source material was PBMCs or a T cell subset sorted from them (not recorded which). The DNA of the CDR3 is TGTGCCAGCAACTCCGGGGGCGTCAGGGGTGAAGCTTTCTTT. The encoded protein is CASNSGGVRGEAFF.